This T cell receptor beta chain was retrieved from a study of identical twins. Study conclusions and caveats: Conclusions relied on cross-sectional statistical analysis, not following the same donors. Out-of-frame beta chain sequences displayed weaker excess sharing between twins.

This clonotype was found a few times. Antigen: not known. Unique molecular identifiers were present on cDNA, and template switching added a universal primer site. TCRdb reprocessed the 5' RACE reads via MiXCR and lists one record per CDR3 protein. The table records 550,000 to 800,000 distinct CDR3 sequences, 7.1% of them present only once. This CDR3 contains 13 residues. The trim removed 1 base at V and 4 bases at J, leaving 3 bases unmatched. Per the germline V gene, CDR1 is DFQATT and CDR2 is SNEGSKA (reference sequence). Another study also made use of these data, one on yellow fever vaccine responses in identical twins. According to that study: Among the twins, the vaccine T cell response reportedly seemed partly convergent and partly personalized.

The origin of this receptor is a woman aged 18 to 35 in good health. The sample consisted of PBMCs. V gene TRBV20-1 combines with J gene TRBJ1-1, with 7 positions matching TRBD1. The CDR3 reads CSARVPGGTEAFF. As DNA, the CDR3 is TGCAGTGCTAGAGTTCCAGGGGGCACTGAAGCTTTCTTT.